The 10 T cell receptor beta chains below were found in one sample sequenced in a study of beta chain features in type 1 diabetes. The entirety of the isolated RNA underwent reverse transcription, so expressed TCRB transcripts were sequenced. Some clones are missing from TCRdb's copy, which holds only in-frame ones; the method was immunoSEQ multiplex PCR. Of around 350,000 clones detected, around 12% appear once; the ten largest clones hold roughly 0.017%. Sample: naive CD4+ T cells from blood. The receptors shown here come from a man aged 18 to 30 in good health.

This clone appeared a few times. This chain joins TRBV18 and TRBJ1-1; 8 nucleotides line up with TRBD1. The CDR3 loop spans 15 amino acids. The trim removed 5 bases at V and 1 base at J, leaving 6 bases unmatched. The germline gives CDR1 KGHSH, CDR2 LQKENI. CDR3 DNA: TGTGCCAGCTCAAACTCCGGGACAGGGAACACTGAAGCTTTCTTT. Its translation is CASSNSGTGNTEAFF. The entire variable domain, with the rest obtained from reference TRBV18 and TRBJ1-1, is as follows: NAGVMQNPRHLVRRRGQEARLRCSPMKGHSHVYWYRQLPEEGLKFMVYLQKENIIDESGMPKERFSAEFPKEGPSILRIQQVVRGDSAAYFCASSNSGTGNTEAFFGQGTRLTVV.

In its sample, this clone was seen a few times. CDR3 DNA: TGTGCCAGCAGCCCGACAGTGAGCTCCTACGAGCAGTACTTC. It specifies CASSPTVSSYEQYF. The chain employs TRBV5-4 and TRBJ2-7, with a tentative D call TRBD1 (5 bases). CDR3 length equals 14 residues. Between the trimmed V and J ends, which lost 4 bases and 0 bases, there was a span of 11 bases. Germline V gene lookup returns CDR1 SGHNT and CDR2 YYREEE (reference sequence).

This clone appeared a few times. The J gene is TRBJ2-5, the V gene TRBV4-1, with a tentative D call TRBD2 (6 bases). Trimming stripped 3 bases from V and 6 bases from J, with 17 bases between. The CDR3 extends over 15 amino acids. Germline assignment: CDR1 MGHRA and CDR2 YSYEKL. The CDR3 DNA follows: TGCGCCAGCAGCCAGAATCGGGACTCTGGAAAGACCCAGTACTTC. Protein: CASSQNRDSGKTQYF.

CDR3 nucleotides: TGTGCCAGCAGCTTCGACAGGGCCCAGTACGAGCAGTACTTC. Translation: CASSFDRAQYEQYF. The chain employs TRBV7-9 and TRBJ2-7, with 7 nucleotides matching TRBD1. Germline V CDR1 and CDR2: SEHNR, FQNEAQ (reference sequence). The CDR3 length is 14 residues. V was clipped by 3 bases and J by 4 bases; unmatched bases: 6.

The chain has TRBV11-1 and TRBJ1-1, with TRBD1 as a possible D gene (6 bases). Germline V gene lookup returns CDR1 SGHAT and CDR2 FQDESV (reference sequence). V lost 5 bases and J 0 bases, leaving 13 bases between the germline ends. The CDR3 is made up of 15 amino acids. Here the CDR3 reads CASSPWTVMNTEAFF. The CDR3 region has the DNA TGTGCCAGCAGCCCCTGGACAGTGATGAACACTGAAGCTTTCTTT.

There are a few counts of this clone. The chain combines TRBV25-1 with TRBJ1-3, with 7 bases fitting TRBD1. Germline lookup yields CDR1 MGHDK and CDR2 SYGVNS. The CDR3 length is 14 residues. Trimming at V came to 3 bases and at J to 2 bases, leaving 1 base not matched to a gene. CDR3 protein: CASSDGTAGNTIYF. For the CDR3, the DNA is TGTGCCAGCAGTGACGGGACAGCTGGAAACACCATATATTTT.

The chain has TRBV25-1 and TRBJ1-4, with 9 bases lining up with TRBD1. Germline loops: CDR1 MGHDK, CDR2 SYGVNS. The junction had 3 bases not matched to a gene; V was cut back by 2 bases and J by 5 bases. This CDR3 is built from 15 residues. The CDR3 DNA sequence: TGTGCCAGCAGTGAAACCGGGACAGGGAATGAAAAACTGTTTTTT. It yields the protein CASSETGTGNEKLFF. The whole variable domain, remainder taken from reference TRBV25-1 and TRBJ1-4, is EADIYQTPRYLVIGTGKKITLECSQTMGHDKMYWYQQDPGMELHLIHYSYGVNSTEKGDLSSESTVSRIRTEHFPLTLESARPSHTSQYLCASSETGTGNEKLFFGSGTQLSVL.

Worth noting for this clone: Other nucleotide sequences from this sample produce the same CDR3. The chain uses TRBV19 and TRBJ2-5, with a tentative D call TRBD1 (6 bases). The germline V and J ends were trimmed by 6 bases and 5 bases, with 10 bases remaining between them. Germline values: CDR1 LNHDA, CDR2 SQIVND (reference sequence). The CDR3 length is 12 residues. The CDR3 DNA sequence: TGTGCCAGTAGCACAGGGCTGGAGACCCAGTACTTC. The encoded protein is CASSTGLETQYF.

The V and J genes are TRBV18 and TRBJ1-2; 7 bases are a match to TRBD1. Germline V gives CDR1 KGHSH, CDR2 LQKENI. The ends lost 4 bases at V and 6 bases at J; junction bases unmatched: 8. CDR3 length equals 14 residues. The CDR3 coding sequence is TGTGCCAGCTCACGAGCCGACAGGGAAGATGGCTACACCTTC. The encoded protein is CASSRADREDGYTF.

The V call is TRBV5-1, the J call TRBJ2-3, with 7 bases matching TRBD1. The ends lost 4 bases at V and 5 bases at J; junction bases unmatched: 7. Germline lookup yields CDR1 SGHRS and CDR2 YFSETQ. CDR3 length: 14 amino acids. The CDR3 sequence is CASSVGTARDTQYF. The CDR3 bases are TGCGCCAGCAGCGTCGGGACAGCTAGAGATACGCAGTATTTT. Based on the CDR3 plus reference TRBV5-1 and TRBJ2-3, the full variable domain is KAGVTQTPRYLIKTRGQQVTLSCSPISGHRSVSWYQQTPGQGLQFLFEYFSETQRNKGNFPGRFSGRQFSNSRSEMNVSTLELGDSALYLCASSVGTARDTQYFGPGTRLTVL.